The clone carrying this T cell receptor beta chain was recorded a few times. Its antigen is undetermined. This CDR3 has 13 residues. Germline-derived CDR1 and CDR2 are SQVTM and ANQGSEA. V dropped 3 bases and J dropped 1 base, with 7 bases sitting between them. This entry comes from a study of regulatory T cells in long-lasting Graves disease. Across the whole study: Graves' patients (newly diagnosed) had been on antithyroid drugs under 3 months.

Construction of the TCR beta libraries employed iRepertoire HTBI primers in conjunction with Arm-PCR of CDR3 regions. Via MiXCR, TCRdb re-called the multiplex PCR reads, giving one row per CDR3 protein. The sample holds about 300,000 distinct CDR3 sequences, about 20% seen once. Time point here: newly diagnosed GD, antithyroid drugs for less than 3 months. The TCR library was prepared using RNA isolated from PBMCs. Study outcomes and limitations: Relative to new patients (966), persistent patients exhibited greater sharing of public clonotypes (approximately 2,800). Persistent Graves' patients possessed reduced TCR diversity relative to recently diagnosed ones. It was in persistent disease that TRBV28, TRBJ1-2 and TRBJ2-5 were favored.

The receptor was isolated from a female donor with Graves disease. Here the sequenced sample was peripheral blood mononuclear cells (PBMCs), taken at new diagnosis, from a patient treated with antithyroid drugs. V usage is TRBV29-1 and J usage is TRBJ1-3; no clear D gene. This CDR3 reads CSVEPGSGNTIYF. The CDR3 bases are TGCAGCGTTGAGCCCGGGTCTGGAAACACCATATATTTT.